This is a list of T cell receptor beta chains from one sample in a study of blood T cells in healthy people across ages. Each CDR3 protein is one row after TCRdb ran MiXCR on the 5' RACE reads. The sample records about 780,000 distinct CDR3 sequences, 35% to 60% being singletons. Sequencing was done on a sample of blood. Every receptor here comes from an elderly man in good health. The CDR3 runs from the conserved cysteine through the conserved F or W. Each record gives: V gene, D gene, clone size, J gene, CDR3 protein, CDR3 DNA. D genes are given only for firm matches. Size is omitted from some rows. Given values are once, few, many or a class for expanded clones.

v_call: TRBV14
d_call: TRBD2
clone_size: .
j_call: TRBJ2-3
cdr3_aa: CASSQMTSGDPTDTQYF
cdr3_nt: TGTGCCAGCAGCCAAATGACTAGCGGGGACCCCACAGATACGCAGTATTTT

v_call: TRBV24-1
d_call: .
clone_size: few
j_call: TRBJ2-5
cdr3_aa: CATMRAGYETQYF
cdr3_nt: TGTGCCACCATGCGGGCTGGGTATGAGACCCAGTACTTC

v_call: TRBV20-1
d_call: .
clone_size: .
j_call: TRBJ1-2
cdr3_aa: CSANRPQAGNYGYTF
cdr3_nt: TGCAGTGCCAATAGGCCCCAGGCAGGCAACTATGGCTACACCTTC

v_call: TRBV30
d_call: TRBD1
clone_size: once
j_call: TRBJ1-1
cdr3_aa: CAWSRPGQGNTEAFF
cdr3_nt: TGTGCCTGGAGTCGACCGGGACAGGGGAACACTGAAGCTTTCTTT

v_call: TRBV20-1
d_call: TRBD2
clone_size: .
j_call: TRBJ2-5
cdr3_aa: CSAGPNLAGVRHEQYF
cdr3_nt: TGCAGTGCTGGGCCCAATCTAGCGGGAGTTCGACATGAGCAGTACTTC

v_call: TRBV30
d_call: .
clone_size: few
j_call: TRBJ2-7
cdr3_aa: CAWSADPYEQYF
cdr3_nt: TGTGCCTGGAGTGCCGATCCCTACGAGCAGTACTTC

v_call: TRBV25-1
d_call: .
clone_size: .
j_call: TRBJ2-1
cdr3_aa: CASSESYSATYNEQFF
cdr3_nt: TGTGCCAGCAGTGAATCCTACTCGGCAACCTACAATGAGCAGTTCTTC

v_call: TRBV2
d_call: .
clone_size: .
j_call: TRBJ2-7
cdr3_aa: CASTPFGNSYEQYF
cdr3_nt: TGTGCCAGCACCCCTTTCGGCAACTCCTACGAGCAGTACTTC

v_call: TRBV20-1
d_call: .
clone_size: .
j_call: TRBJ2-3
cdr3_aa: CSAREVSTQYF
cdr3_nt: TGCAGTGCTAGAGAGGTGTCCACGCAGTATTTT

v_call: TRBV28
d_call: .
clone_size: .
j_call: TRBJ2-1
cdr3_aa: CASSFGEYNEQFF
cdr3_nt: TGTGCCAGCAGTTTCGGGGAGTACAATGAGCAGTTCTTC

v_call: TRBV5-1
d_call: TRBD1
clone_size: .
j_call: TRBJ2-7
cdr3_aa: CASSLVQGVGYEQYF
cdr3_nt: TGCGCCAGCAGCTTGGTACAGGGGGTCGGGTACGAGCAGTACTTC

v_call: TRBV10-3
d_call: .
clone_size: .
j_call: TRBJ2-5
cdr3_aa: CGISAGGNEQYF
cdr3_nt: TGTGGCATCAGTGCAGGGGGGAATGAGCAGTACTTC

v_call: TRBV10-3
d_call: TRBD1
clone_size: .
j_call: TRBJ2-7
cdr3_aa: CAISEYGTGGPYEQYF
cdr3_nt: TGTGCCATCAGTGAGTACGGGACAGGGGGCCCCTACGAGCAGTACTTC

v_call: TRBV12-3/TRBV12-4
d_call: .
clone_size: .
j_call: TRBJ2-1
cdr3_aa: CASSLKGSGYYEQFF
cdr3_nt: TGTGCCAGCAGTTTAAAGGGGTCTGGATATTATGAGCAGTTCTTC

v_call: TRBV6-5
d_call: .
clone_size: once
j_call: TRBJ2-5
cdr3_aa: CASSYSPGTVQETQYF
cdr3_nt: TGTGCCAGCAGTTACTCGCCAGGAACGGTCCAAGAGACCCAGTACTTC

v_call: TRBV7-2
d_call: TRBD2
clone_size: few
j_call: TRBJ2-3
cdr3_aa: CASSLGASGITDTQYF
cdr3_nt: TGTGCCAGCAGCTTAGGTGCTAGCGGGATCACAGATACGCAGTATTTT

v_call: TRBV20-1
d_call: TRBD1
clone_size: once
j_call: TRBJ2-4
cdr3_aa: CSATGTARLAKNIQYF
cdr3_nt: TGCAGTGCAACCGGGACAGCACGTCTAGCCAAAAACATTCAGTACTTC

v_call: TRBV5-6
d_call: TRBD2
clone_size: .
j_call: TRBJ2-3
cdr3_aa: CASSPGLAATDTQYF
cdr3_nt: TGTGCCAGCAGCCCGGGACTAGCGGCCACAGATACGCAGTATTTT

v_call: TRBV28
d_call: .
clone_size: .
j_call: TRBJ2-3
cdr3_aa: CASSLDRSINTDTQYF
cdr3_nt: TGTGCCAGCAGTTTAGACAGGAGCATAAACACAGATACGCAGTATTTT

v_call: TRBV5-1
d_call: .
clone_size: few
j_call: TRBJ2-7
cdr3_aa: CASSLESLYEQYF
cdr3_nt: TGCGCCAGCAGCTTGGAGAGCCTCTACGAGCAGTACTTC

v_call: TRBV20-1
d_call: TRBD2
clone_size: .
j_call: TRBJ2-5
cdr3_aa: CSARWGGDPEETQYF
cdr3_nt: TGCAGTGCTAGATGGGGGGGGGACCCTGAAGAGACCCAGTACTTC

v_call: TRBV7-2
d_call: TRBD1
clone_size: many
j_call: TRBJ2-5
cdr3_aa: CASSQYGTGVRETQYF
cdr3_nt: TGTGCCAGCAGCCAATACGGGACAGGGGTTCGAGAGACCCAGTACTTC

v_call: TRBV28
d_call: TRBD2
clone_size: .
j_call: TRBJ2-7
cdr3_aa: CASRVAGLGYEQYF
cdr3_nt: TGTGCCAGCAGAGTGGCGGGACTAGGTTACGAGCAGTACTTC

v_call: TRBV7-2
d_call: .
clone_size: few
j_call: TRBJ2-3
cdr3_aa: CASSLDKAQFAQYF
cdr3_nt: TGTGCCAGCAGCTTAGATAAAGCACAATTCGCGCAGTATTTT

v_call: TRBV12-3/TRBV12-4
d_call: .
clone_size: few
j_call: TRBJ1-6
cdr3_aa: CASSPVSVSPLHF
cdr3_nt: TGTGCCAGCAGTCCAGTGTCGGTTTCACCCCTCCACTTT

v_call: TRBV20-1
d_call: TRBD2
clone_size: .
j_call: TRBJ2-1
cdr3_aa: CSARDWTGAKLAGGDEQFF
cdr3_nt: TGCAGTGCTAGAGATTGGACAGGGGCGAAACTAGCGGGAGGCGATGAGCAGTTCTTC

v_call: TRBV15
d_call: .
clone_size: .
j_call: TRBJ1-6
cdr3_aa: CATSRESGRTFSPLHF
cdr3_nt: TGTGCCACCAGCAGAGAAAGCGGCAGGACTTTTTCACCCCTCCACTTT

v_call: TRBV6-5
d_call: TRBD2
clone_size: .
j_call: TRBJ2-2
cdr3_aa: CASSRSGTSGRRELFF
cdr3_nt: TGTGCCAGCAGTAGATCCGGGACTAGCGGGAGGCGGGAGCTGTTTTTT

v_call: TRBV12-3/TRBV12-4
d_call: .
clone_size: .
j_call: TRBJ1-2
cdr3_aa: CASTPDFSNYGYTF
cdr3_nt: TGTGCCAGCACCCCGGACTTCTCTAACTATGGCTACACCTTC

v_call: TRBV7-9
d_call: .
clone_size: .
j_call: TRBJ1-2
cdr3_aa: CASSLGFMAGYTF
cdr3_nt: TGTGCCAGCAGCTTAGGTTTTATGGCTGGCTACACCTTC

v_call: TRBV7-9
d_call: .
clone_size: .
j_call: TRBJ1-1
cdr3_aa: CASSTGQRLGNTEAFF
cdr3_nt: TGTGCCAGCAGCACCGGACAGCGTTTGGGGAACACTGAAGCTTTCTTT

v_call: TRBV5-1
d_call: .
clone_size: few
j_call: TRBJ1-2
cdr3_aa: CASSLEGAYGYTF
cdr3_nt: TGCGCCAGCAGCTTGGAGGGAGCCTATGGCTACACCTTC

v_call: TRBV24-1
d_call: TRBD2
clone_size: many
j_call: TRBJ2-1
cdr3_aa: CATSDSGTSGGNEQFF
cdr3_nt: TGTGCCACCAGTGATTCTGGGACTAGCGGTGGCAATGAGCAGTTCTTC

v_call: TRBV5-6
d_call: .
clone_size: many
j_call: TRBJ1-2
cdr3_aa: CASSLWEGTYGYTF
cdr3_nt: TGTGCCAGCAGCTTGTGGGAGGGAACCTATGGCTACACCTTC

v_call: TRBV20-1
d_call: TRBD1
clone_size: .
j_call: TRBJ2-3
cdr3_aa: CSARDTGQGMDTQYF
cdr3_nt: TGCAGTGCTAGAGATACGGGACAGGGGATGGATACGCAGTATTTT

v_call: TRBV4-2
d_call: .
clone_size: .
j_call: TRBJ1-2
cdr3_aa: CASSQDPAGTNYGYTF
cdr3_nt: TGTGCCAGCAGCCAAGATCCCGCAGGAACTAACTATGGCTACACCTTC

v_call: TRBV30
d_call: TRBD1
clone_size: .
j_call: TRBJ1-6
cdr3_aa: CAWTGTGTYNSPLHF
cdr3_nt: TGTGCCTGGACCGGGACAGGGACCTATAATTCACCCCTCCACTTT